Each of the 29 T cell receptor beta chains below was sequenced from the same sample in a study of cytomegalovirus exposure and HLA in healthy donors. Researchers ran the PCR with 60 Vbeta and 13 Jbeta primers. TCRdb's table, derived via immunoSEQ multiplex PCR, lists solely in-frame clones and lacks some. The sample carries 100,000 to 150,000 clones, around 85% recorded once. The sequenced material came from PBMCs. These TCRs come from a boy younger than 18 in good health and CMV-seronegative.

This chain uses TRBV2 with TRBJ2-3, with unresolved D. CDR1 is SNHLY, CDR2 FYNNEI, per germline. CDR3 length: 11 amino acids. V lost 11 bases, J lost 6 bases, and 12 bases lay in between. The CDR3 loop reads CAASRRDTQYF. The CDR3 nucleotides are TGTGCCGCCTCCCGCAGGGATACGCAGTATTTT.

The chain couples TRBV29-1 to TRBJ2-3; D remains unclear. CDR1 is SQVTM and CDR2 is ANQGSEA in the germline V gene. Trimming removed 2 bases from V and 3 bases from J, with 6 bases in between. The CDR3 extends over 12 amino acids. This CDR3 reads CSVEFRTDTQYF. CDR3 DNA sequence: TGCAGCGTTGAATTTCGGACAGATACGCAGTATTTT.

The chain couples TRBV27 to TRBJ2-5; D remains ambiguous. CDR3 length equals 16 residues. V lost 2 bases to trimming and J lost 1 base, with 14 bases between them. Germline V CDR1 and CDR2: MNHEY, SMNVEV (reference sequence). The CDR3 DNA follows: TGTGCCAGCAGTTTACGGCGGAAGACCCTCCAAGAGACCCAGTACTTC. Protein sequence: CASSLRRKTLQETQYF.

This clone was detected only a few times. The J gene is TRBJ1-5, the V gene TRBV6-1; no clear D gene. This CDR3 region has 13 residues. The ends were cut back, 7 bases at V and 0 bases at J, with 7 bases in the middle. CDR1 is MNHNS and CDR2 is SASEGT in the germline V gene. The CDR3 is CASNGISNQPQHF. DNA for the CDR3: TGTGCCAGCAACGGGATTAGCAATCAGCCCCAGCATTTT.

This clone has only one observation. The chain couples TRBV10-3 to TRBJ2-7; 9 bases agree with TRBD2. This CDR3 has 15 residues. Germline CDR1 is ENHRY and CDR2 is SYGVKD. V dropped 2 bases and J dropped 1; count of bases not matched to a gene: 3. The DNA for the CDR3 is TGTGCCATCAGTGAGGGCGGGGGGGTTTCCTACGAGCAGTACTTC. It codes for CAISEGGGVSYEQYF.

The gene calls are TRBV27 and TRBJ1-5, with 7 bases fitting TRBD1. CDR1 and CDR2 from the germline V gene are MNHEY and SMNVEV (reference sequence). The CDR3 is 14 residues long. J was trimmed by 4 bases and V by 3 bases; bases with no gene match: 3. CDR3: CASSFSRGNQPQHF. CDR3 in DNA: TGTGCCAGCAGTTTCAGCAGGGGGAATCAGCCCCAGCATTTT.

The V and J genes are TRBV30 and TRBJ2-2; D is perhaps TRBD2 (6 bases). V was clipped by 6 bases and J by 3 bases, with 8 bases between them. The CDR3 loop spans 12 amino acids. CDR1 GTSNPN and CDR2 SVGIG come from the germline V gene (reference sequence). The CDR3 region is CACREDTGELFF. DNA for the CDR3: TGTGCCTGCAGGGAGGACACCGGGGAGCTGTTTTTT.

The V call is TRBV5-4, the J call TRBJ2-7; D is possibly TRBD1 (5 bases). The CDR3 has 17 amino acids. Trimming pared 0 bases from V and 0 bases from J, leaving 16 bases between. CDR1 SGHNT and CDR2 YYREEE come from the germline V gene (reference sequence). CDR3 amino acids: CASSLGFSRQSSYEQYF. DNA of the CDR3: TGTGCCAGCAGCTTGGGGTTTAGTCGACAGAGCTCCTACGAGCAGTACTTC.

The chain uses TRBV4-3 and TRBJ1-1; tentatively, D is TRBD1 (5 bases). V gave up 1 base and J gave up 11 bases, with 17 bases separating them. CDR1 LGHNA and CDR2 YSLEER come from the germline V gene. The CDR3 runs to 14 residues. The CDR3 sequence is CASSQGAGETNAFF. The CDR3 DNA reads as TGCGCCAGCAGCCAAGGGGCGGGGGAAACTAATGCTTTCTTT.

The chain couples TRBV13 to TRBJ2-3; D is perhaps TRBD1 (5 bases). The ends were cut back, 7 bases at V and 4 bases at J, with 9 bases in the middle. CDR1 PRHDT and CDR2 FYEKMQ come from the germline V gene (reference sequence). The CDR3 is made up of 12 amino acids. CDR3 DNA sequence: TGTGCCAGCAAAAAAGGGGCAGATACGCAGTATTTT. Translating gives CASKKGADTQYF.

V and J are TRBV6-5 and TRBJ1-6, with 7 nucleotides matching TRBD1. The J segment lost 10 bases and the V segment lost 0 bases, leaving 9 bases of the junction unmatched. This CDR3 has 16 amino acids. Germline V gene lookup returns CDR1 MNHEY and CDR2 SVGAGI. The CDR3 here is CASSYSTGYGGSPLHF. In nucleotides, the CDR3 is TGTGCCAGCAGTTACTCGACAGGGTACGGAGGCTCACCCCTCCACTTT.

The chain links TRBV25-1 to TRBJ1-2; TRBD1 is a possible D gene (6 bases). Germline assignment: CDR1 MGHDK and CDR2 SYGVNS. Trimming stripped 3 bases from V and 7 bases from J, with 6 bases between. This CDR3 is built from 11 residues. CDR3 sequence: CASSDRGGYTF. CDR3 coding DNA: TGTGCCAGCAGTGACAGGGGTGGCTACACCTTC.

The V gene is TRBV2, the J gene TRBJ2-2; D is perhaps TRBD1 (5 bases). This CDR3 has 14 amino acids. V lost 3 bases and J lost 6, with 11 bases in between. Germline values: CDR1 SNHLY, CDR2 FYNNEI. Written as DNA, the CDR3 is TGTGCCAGCAGTGACAGGGAAGGTTCCGGGGAGCTGTTTTTT. Amino acids: CASSDREGSGELFF.

This rearrangement joins TRBV18 to TRBJ1-4; 8 bases agree with TRBD1. CDR1 and CDR2 from the germline V gene are KGHSH and LQKENI. Trimming at V came to 2 bases and at J to 5 bases, leaving 10 bases not matched to a gene. CDR3 length: 17 residues. CDR3 DNA sequence: TGTGCCAGCTCACCATTCCCCAGGGGGCCAAGGAATGAAAAACTGTTTTTT. Its protein is CASSPFPRGPRNEKLFF.

This clone has a single count. The chain combines TRBV15 with TRBJ2-3; D possibly corresponds to TRBD1 (5 bases). The germline V gene has CDR1 LNHNV and CDR2 YYDKDF (reference sequence). Trimming took 6 bases from V and 6 from J, leaving 16 bases between them. The CDR3 is 14 amino acids. The CDR3 region is CATSQAGRMDTQYF. CDR3 in DNA: TGTGCCACCAGTCAGGCAGGGCGAATGGATACGCAGTATTTT.

The rearrangement uses TRBV27 and TRBJ2-5; D perhaps matches TRBD1 (6 bases). Trimming removed 2 bases from V and 6 bases from J, with 16 bases in between. This CDR3 has 15 residues. Germline V gene data show CDR1 as MNHEY and CDR2 as SMNVEV (reference sequence). The CDR3 DNA is TGTGCCAGCAGTTTAACACCACAGGGTGGGAAGACCCAGTACTTC. It translates to CASSLTPQGGKTQYF.

The rearrangement uses TRBV7-2 and TRBJ2-3; D is possibly TRBD1 (6 bases). Germline V gives CDR1 SGHTA, CDR2 FQGNSA. The CDR3 sequence is 15 residues long. The V gene lost 5 bases and the J gene lost 4 bases, with 16 bases spanning the gap. CDR3 DNA sequence: TGTGCCAGCAGCCGTATGGACAGTCTTGCAGATACGCAGTATTTT. Its translation: CASSRMDSLADTQYF.

The chain has TRBV25-1 and TRBJ1-2; D is unclear. The germline V gene has CDR1 MGHDK and CDR2 SYGVNS. V lost 7 bases to trimming and J lost 2 bases, with 14 bases between them. This CDR3 comprises 14 residues. CDR3 sequence (DNA): TGTGCCAGCATTCCCCAGGCCCGCAACTATGGCTACACCTTC. Its protein product is CASIPQARNYGYTF.

The rearrangement joins TRBV15 to TRBJ2-2, with TRBD2 as a possible D gene (7 bases). The CDR3 is 17 amino acids. Trimming stripped 0 bases from V and 6 bases from J, with 17 bases between. Germline V gene lookup returns CDR1 LNHNV and CDR2 YYDKDF (reference sequence). The CDR3 sequence: CATSRDGGGSRAGELFF. The CDR3 coding sequence is TGTGCCACCAGCAGAGATGGGGGCGGGAGTAGAGCCGGGGAGCTGTTTTTT.

This sequence joins TRBV4-3 and TRBJ1-6; no reliable D call. The CDR3 runs 15 residues. Trimming stripped 1 base from V and 8 bases from J, with 12 bases between. Germline CDR1 LGHNA, CDR2 YSLEER. The chain's CDR3 is CASSQGPGGYSPLHF. The DNA of the CDR3 is TGCGCCAGCAGCCAAGGACCGGGAGGGTATTCACCCCTCCACTTT.

This sequence joins TRBV19 and TRBJ1-2; no clear D gene. The CDR3 runs 11 residues. CDR1 and CDR2 from the germline V gene are LNHDA and SQIVND (reference sequence). Trimming cost V 9 bases and J 2 bases, with 7 bases left between them. The chain's CDR3 is CASTGNYGYTF. In DNA, the CDR3 is TGTGCCAGCACGGGGAACTATGGCTACACCTTC.

This clone was found a few times. The V gene is TRBV5-1, the J gene TRBJ2-2; 8 bases are shared with TRBD1. Per germline, CDR1 SGHRS and CDR2 YFSETQ. Trimming removed 5 bases from V and 6 bases from J; junction bases left unmatched: 6. This CDR3 comprises 14 residues. As DNA, the CDR3 is TGCGCCAGCAGTGCGGACAGGGCCGCCGGGGAGCTGTTTTTT. It codes for CASSADRAAGELFF.

This clone showed up just a few times. The J gene is TRBJ1-1, the V gene TRBV30; 7 bases match TRBD1. CDR1 is GTSNPN, CDR2 SVGIG, per germline (reference sequence). Trimming removed 2 bases from V and 4 bases from J; junction bases left unmatched: 10. There are 15 residues in the CDR3. CDR3 residues: CAWSPTGIDLTEAFF. The CDR3 DNA sequence: TGTGCCTGGAGTCCGACAGGGATAGACCTCACTGAAGCTTTCTTT.

The CDR3 DNA reads as TGTGCCAGCAGAGAGATTGGGGGGACCTATGGCTACACCTTC. Translating gives CASREIGGTYGYTF. The gene calls are TRBV9 and TRBJ1-2; a weak D match, TRBD1 (5 bases). CDR3 length: 14 residues. Trimming stripped 5 bases from V and 4 bases from J, with 15 bases between. Germline V lookup: CDR1 SGDLS, CDR2 YYNGEE.

This chain joins TRBV19 and TRBJ2-7, with D possibly being TRBD2 (6 bases). V lost 1 base and J lost 3, with 13 bases in between. This CDR3 comprises 15 residues. The germline V gene encodes CDR1 LNHDA and CDR2 SQIVND (reference sequence). The CDR3 DNA is TGTGCCAGTAGTATAGGCGCCGGGGGTCTCTACGAGCAGTACTTC. Amino acids: CASSIGAGGLYEQYF.

This clone was counted a few times. This chain links TRBV6-1 with TRBJ2-1, with 7 bases aligning to TRBD1. Per germline, CDR1 MNHNS and CDR2 SASEGT. J was trimmed by 0 bases and V by 3 bases; bases with no gene match: 2. CDR3 size: 15 residues. CDR3 DNA: TGTGCCAGCAGTGATCAGGGGGACTCCTACAATGAGCAGTTCTTC. It codes for CASSDQGDSYNEQFF.

V and J are TRBV29-1 and TRBJ2-7; tentative D call: TRBD2 (6 bases). The CDR3 consists of 11 residues. The V end was cut by 5 bases, the J end by 6 bases, with 11 bases between. Germline V CDR1 and CDR2: SQVTM, ANQGSEA. This CDR3 reads CSVYRGGEQYF. Written as DNA, the CDR3 is TGCAGCGTTTACCGGGGAGGCGAGCAGTACTTC.

The chain links TRBV25-1 to TRBJ2-2; 7 nucleotides agree with TRBD1. The germline gives CDR1 MGHDK, CDR2 SYGVNS. Trimming at V came to 5 bases and at J to 5 bases, leaving 5 bases not matched to a gene. The length of the CDR3 is 14 residues. CDR3 nucleotide sequence: TGTGCCAGCAGTTGGGCAGGGGGAACCGGGGAGCTGTTTTTT. Translation: CASSWAGGTGELFF. The whole variable domain, filled in from reference TRBV25-1 and TRBJ2-2, reads EADIYQTPRYLVIGTGKKITLECSQTMGHDKMYWYQQDPGMELHLIHYSYGVNSTEKGDLSSESTVSRIRTEHFPLTLESARPSHTSQYLCASSWAGGTGELFFGEGSRLTVL.

This chain joins TRBV7-9 and TRBJ1-1; TRBD1 matches 8 bases. The junction had 13 bases not matched to a gene; V was cut back by 6 bases and J by 4 bases. The CDR3 totals 16 residues. Germline-derived CDR1 and CDR2 are SEHNR and FQNEAQ (reference sequence). DNA of the CDR3: TGTGCCAGCAGATCCGGGACAGGCTCACGGAGCACTGAAGCTTTCTTT. Its translation: CASRSGTGSRSTEAFF.